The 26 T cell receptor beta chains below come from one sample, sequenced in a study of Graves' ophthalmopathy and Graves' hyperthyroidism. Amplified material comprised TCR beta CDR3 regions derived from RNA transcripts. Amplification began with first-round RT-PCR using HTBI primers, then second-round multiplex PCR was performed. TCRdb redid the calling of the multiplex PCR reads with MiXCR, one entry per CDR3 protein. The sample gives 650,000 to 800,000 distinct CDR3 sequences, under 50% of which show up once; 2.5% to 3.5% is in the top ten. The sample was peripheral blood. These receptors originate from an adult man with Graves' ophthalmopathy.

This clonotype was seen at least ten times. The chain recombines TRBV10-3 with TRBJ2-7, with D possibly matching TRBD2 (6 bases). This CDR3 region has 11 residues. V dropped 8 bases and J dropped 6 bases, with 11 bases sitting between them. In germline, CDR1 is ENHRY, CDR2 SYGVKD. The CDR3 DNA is TGTGCCATCGGTGCGGGACGCGAGCAGTACTTC. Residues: CAIGAGREQYF.

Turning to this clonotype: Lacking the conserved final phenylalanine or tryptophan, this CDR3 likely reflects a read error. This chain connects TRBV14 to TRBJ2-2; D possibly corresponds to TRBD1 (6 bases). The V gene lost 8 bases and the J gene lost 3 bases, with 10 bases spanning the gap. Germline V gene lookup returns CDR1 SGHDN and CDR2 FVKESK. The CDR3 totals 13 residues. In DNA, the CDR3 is TGTGCCAGCGTAGCAGGGGACACCGGGGAGCTGTTTCTT. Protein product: CASVAGDTGELFL.

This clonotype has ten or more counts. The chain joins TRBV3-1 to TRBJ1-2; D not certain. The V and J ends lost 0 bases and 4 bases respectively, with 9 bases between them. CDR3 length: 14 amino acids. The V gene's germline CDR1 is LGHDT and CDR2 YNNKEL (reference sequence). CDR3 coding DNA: TGTGCCAGCAGCCAAGAGCGGGGTGGCTATGGCTACACCTTC. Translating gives CASSQERGGYGYTF.

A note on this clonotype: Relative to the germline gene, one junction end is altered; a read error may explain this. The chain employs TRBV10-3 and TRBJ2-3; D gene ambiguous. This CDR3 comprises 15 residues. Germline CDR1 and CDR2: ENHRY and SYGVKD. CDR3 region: CAISDLRLGIVTQYF. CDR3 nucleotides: TGTGCCATAAGTGACCTGCGGTTAGGCATTGTTACGCAGTATTTT.

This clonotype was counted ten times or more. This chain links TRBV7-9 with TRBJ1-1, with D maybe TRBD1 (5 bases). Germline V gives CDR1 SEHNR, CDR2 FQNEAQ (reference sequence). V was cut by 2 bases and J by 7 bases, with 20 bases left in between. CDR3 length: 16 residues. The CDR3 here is CASSLSRGSGTNEAFF. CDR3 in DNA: TGTGCCAGCAGCTTAAGTCGGGGCAGCGGAACGAATGAAGCTTTCTTT.

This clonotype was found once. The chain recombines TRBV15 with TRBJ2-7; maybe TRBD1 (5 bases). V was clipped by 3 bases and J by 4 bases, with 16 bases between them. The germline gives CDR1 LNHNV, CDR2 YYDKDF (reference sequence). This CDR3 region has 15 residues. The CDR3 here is CATSSQVGVNYEQYF. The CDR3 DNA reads TGTGCCACCAGCAGCCAAGTAGGGGTCAATTACGAGCAGTACTTC.

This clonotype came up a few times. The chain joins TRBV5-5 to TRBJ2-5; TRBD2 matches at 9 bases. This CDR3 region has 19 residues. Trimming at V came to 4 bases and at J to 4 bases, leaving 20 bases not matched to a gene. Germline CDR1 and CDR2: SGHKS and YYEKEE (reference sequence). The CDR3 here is CASSPSSGGNLGVRETQYF. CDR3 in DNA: TGTGCCAGCAGCCCCTCCAGCGGGGGGAATTTGGGGGTTCGAGAGACCCAGTACTTC. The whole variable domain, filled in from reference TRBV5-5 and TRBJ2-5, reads DAGVTQSPTHLIKTRGQQVTLRCSPISGHKSVSWYQQVLGQGPQFIFQYYEKEERGRGNFPDRFSARQFPNYSSELNVNALLLGDSALYLCASSPSSGGNLGVRETQYFGPGTRLLVL.

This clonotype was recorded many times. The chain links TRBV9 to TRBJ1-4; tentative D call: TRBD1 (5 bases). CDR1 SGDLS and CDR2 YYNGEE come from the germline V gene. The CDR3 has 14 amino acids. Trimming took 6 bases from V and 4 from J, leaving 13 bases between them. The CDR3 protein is CASNAGTINEKLFF. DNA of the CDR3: TGTGCCAGCAACGCCGGGACCATTAATGAAAAACTGTTTTTT.

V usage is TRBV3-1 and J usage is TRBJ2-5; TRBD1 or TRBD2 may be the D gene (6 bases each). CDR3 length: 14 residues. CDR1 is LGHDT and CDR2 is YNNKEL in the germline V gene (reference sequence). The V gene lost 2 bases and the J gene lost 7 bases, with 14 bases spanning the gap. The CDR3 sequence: CASSQRGRRVTQYF. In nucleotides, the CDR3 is TGTGCCAGCAGCCAACGGGGGCGCCGGGTGACCCAGTACTTC.

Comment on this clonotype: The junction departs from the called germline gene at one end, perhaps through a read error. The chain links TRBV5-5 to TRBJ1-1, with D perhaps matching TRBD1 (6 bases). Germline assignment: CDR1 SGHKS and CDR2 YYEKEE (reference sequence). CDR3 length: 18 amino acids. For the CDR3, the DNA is TGCGCCAGCAGCCAAGAAGGGGGGGTCCGAGGCCGAGGCACTGAAGCTTTCTTT. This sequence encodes CASSQEGGVRGRGTEAFF.

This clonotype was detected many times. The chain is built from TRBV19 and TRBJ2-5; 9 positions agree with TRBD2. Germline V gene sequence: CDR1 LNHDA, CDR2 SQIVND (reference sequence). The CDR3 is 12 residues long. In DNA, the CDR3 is TGTGCTGTGTTAGCGGGGGATGAGACCCAGTACTTC. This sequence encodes CAVLAGDETQYF.

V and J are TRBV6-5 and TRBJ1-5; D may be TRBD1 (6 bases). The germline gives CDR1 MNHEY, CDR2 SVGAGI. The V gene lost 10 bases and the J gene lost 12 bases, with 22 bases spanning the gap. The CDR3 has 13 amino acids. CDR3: CATPGGQSLIQHF. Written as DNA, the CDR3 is TGTGCCACCCCGGGGGGACAAAGTTTAATCCAGCATTTT.

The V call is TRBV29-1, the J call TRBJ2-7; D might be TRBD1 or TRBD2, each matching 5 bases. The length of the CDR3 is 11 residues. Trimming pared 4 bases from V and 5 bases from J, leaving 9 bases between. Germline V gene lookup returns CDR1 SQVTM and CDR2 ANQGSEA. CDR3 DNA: TGCAGCGTTGTGTGGGGGAACGAGCAGTACTTC. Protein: CSVVWGNEQYF.

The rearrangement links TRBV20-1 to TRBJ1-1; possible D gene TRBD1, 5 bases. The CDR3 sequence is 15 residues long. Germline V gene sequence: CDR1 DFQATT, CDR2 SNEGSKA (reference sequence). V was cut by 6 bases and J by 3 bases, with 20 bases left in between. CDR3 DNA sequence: TGCAGTGCACGCCCCCCCAGGGTGGGAGACACTGAAGCTTTCTTT. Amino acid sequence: CSARPPRVGDTEAFF.

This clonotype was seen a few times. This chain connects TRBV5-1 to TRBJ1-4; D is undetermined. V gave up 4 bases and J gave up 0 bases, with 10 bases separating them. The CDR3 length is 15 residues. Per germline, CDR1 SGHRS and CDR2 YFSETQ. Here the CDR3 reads CASSPDHTTNEKLFF. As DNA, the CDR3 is TGCGCCAGCAGCCCCGACCACACAACTAATGAAAAACTGTTTTTT.

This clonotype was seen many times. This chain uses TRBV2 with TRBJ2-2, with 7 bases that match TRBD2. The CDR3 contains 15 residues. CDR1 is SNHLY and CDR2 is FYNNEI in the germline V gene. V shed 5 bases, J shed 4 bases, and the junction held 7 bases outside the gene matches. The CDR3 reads CASSTGLVRTGELFF. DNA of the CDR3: TGTGCCAGCAGTACCGGACTAGTTCGCACCGGGGAGCTGTTTTTT. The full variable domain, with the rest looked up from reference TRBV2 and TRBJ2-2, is EPEVTQTPSHQVTQMGQEVILRCVPISNHLYFYWYRQILGQKVEFLVSFYNNEISEKSEIFDDQFSVERPDGSNFTLKIRSTKLEDSAMYFCASSTGLVRTGELFFGEGSRLTVL.

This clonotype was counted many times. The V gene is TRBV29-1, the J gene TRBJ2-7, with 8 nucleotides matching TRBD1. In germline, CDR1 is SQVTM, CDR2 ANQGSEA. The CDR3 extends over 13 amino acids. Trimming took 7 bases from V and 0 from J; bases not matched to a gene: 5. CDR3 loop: CSAQTGVSYEQYF. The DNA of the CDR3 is TGCAGCGCCCAGACAGGGGTCTCCTACGAGCAGTACTTC.

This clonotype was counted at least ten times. The CDR3 spells CASRTLADSQGEAFF. As DNA, the CDR3 is TGTGCCAGTAGAACCCTCGCCGACAGTCAGGGTGAAGCTTTCTTT. The chain couples TRBV19 to TRBJ1-1; tentatively, D is TRBD1 (5 bases). The CDR3 covers 15 residues. V was pared by 6 bases and J by 7 bases, with 21 bases between. CDR1 is LNHDA and CDR2 is SQIVND in the germline V gene (reference sequence).

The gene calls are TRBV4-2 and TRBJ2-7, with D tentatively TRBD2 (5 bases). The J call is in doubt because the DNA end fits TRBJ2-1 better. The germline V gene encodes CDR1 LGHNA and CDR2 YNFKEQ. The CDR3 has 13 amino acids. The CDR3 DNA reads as TGTGCCAGCAGCCAACCAAGGCGGGATGAGCAGTTCTTC. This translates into CASSQPRRDEQFF.

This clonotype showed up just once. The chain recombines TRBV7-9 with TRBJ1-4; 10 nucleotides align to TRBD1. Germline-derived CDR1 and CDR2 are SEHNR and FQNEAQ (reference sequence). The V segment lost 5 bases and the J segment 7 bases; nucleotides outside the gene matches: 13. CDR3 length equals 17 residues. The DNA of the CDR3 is TGTGCCAGCAGCGAAGATGGGGCCGGACAGGGGGTTGAAAAACTGTTTTTT. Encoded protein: CASSEDGAGQGVEKLFF.

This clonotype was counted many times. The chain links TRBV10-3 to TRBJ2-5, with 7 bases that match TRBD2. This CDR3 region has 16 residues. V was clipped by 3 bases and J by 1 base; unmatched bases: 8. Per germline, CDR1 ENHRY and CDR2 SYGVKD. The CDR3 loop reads CAISDPWTSPQETQYF. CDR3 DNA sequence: TGTGCCATCAGTGACCCCTGGACTAGTCCCCAAGAGACCCAGTACTTC.

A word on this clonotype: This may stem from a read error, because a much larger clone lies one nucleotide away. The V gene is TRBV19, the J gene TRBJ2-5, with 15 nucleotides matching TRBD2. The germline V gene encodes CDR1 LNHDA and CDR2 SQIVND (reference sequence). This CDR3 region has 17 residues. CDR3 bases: TGTGCCAGTAGAAGGGGGACTAGCGGGGGGACCCAAGAGGCCCAGTACTTC. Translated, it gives CASRRGTSGGTQEAQYF.

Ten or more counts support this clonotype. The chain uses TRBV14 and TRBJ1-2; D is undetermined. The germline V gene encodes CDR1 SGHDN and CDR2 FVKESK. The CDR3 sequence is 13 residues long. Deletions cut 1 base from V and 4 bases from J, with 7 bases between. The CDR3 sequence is CASSQAASYGYTF. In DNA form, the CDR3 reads TGTGCCAGCAGCCAAGCAGCTTCCTATGGCTACACCTTC.

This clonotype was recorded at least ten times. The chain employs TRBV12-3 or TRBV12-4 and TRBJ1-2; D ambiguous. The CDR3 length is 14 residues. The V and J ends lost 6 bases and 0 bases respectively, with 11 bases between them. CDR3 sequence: CASSFGVANYGYTF. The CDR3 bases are TGTGCCAGCAGCTTCGGCGTAGCTAACTATGGCTACACCTTC.

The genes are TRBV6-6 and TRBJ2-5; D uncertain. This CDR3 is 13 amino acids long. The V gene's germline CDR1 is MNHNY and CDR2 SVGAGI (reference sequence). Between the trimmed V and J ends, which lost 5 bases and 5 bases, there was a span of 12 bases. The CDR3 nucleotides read TGTGCCAGCAGTCCCTCGGGTTGGGAGACCCAGTACTTC. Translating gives CASSPSGWETQYF.

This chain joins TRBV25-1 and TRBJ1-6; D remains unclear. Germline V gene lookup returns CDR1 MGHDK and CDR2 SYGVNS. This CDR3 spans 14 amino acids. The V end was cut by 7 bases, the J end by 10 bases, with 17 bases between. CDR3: CASTPVGLGSPLHF. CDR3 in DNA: TGTGCCAGCACCCCAGTGGGCTTAGGATCACCCCTCCACTTT.